This TCR beta chain was recorded in a study of T-cell memory formation after mild COVID-19. Germline CDR1 is SGHTA and CDR2 is FQGNSA. This CDR3 comprises 13 residues. V lost 7 bases and J lost 4; bases outside the gene matches: 6. Findings and caveats of the study: Chiefly within CM and EM were the contracting CD4+ clones; CD8+ ones were within EMRA.

There are a few counts of this clonotype. What it binds is not known. One entry per CDR3 protein, called by TCRdb with MiXCR from the 5' RACE reads. The repertoire consists of approximately 340,000 distinct CDR3 sequences, with around a sixth occurring once and the leading ten covering about 22%. The chain uses TRBV7-2 and TRBJ1-1, with 7 positions matching TRBD1. The receptor's source is a young man who had mild COVID-19 (a few samples of this study predate the infection). Cell type and time point are not known. The sample comprised PBMCs or a T cell subset sorted from them (not recorded which). CDR3 sequence (DNA): TGTGCCAGCACCATTCGACAGGGCACTGAAGCTTTCTTT. Its protein is CASTIRQGTEAFF.